Listed below are T cell receptor beta chains from one sample, sequenced in a study of blood T cells in healthy people across ages. TCRdb redid the calling of the 5' RACE reads with MiXCR, one entry per CDR3 protein. The sample contains about 1.5 million distinct CDR3 sequences, 35% to 45% of which appear only once. The sample comprised blood. The origin of the receptors is a woman younger than 30 in good health. Both conserved end residues are part of each CDR3. A D gene is named only where the DNA matches it firmly. A clone size is listed for some rows: how often the clone was seen (once, few, many), or a class if it is expanded.

clone size: .; D gene: .; J gene: TRBJ1-5; V gene: TRBV6-6; CDR3 protein: CASSPALDQPQHF; CDR3 DNA: TGTGCCAGCAGTCCGGCTTTAGACCAGCCCCAGCATTTT
clone size: .; D gene: .; J gene: TRBJ2-5; V gene: TRBV7-7; CDR3 protein: CASSLFTGQETQYF; CDR3 DNA: TGTGCTAGCAGCTTATTCACAGGCCAAGAGACCCAGTACTTC
clone size: .; D gene: .; J gene: TRBJ2-1; V gene: TRBV20-1; CDR3 protein: CSARNPQSSYNEQFF; CDR3 DNA: TGCAGTGCTAGGAACCCACAGAGCTCCTACAATGAGCAGTTCTTC
clone size: few; D gene: .; J gene: TRBJ1-1; V gene: TRBV20-1; CDR3 protein: CSAHREGSVGTEAFF; CDR3 DNA: TGCAGTGCTCACCGGGAGGGATCGGTTGGCACTGAAGCTTTCTTT
clone size: .; D gene: TRBD1; J gene: TRBJ2-3; V gene: TRBV6-2/TRBV6-3; CDR3 protein: CASSYSRGSDTQYF; CDR3 DNA: TGTGCCAGCAGTTACAGCAGGGGGTCAGATACGCAGTATTTT
clone size: many; D gene: .; J gene: TRBJ2-7; V gene: TRBV6-4; CDR3 protein: CASSDSGVYEQYF; CDR3 DNA: TGTGCCAGCAGTGACTCCGGTGTCTATGAGCAGTACTTC
clone size: few; D gene: .; J gene: TRBJ2-7; V gene: TRBV25-1; CDR3 protein: CASSEYSGTGGQYF; CDR3 DNA: TGTGCCAGCAGTGAATATTCGGGAACAGGCGGGCAGTACTTC
clone size: .; D gene: TRBD2; J gene: TRBJ2-5; V gene: TRBV27; CDR3 protein: CASTLAGGGSEQYF; CDR3 DNA: TGTGCCAGCACCCTAGCGGGAGGAGGAAGTGAGCAGTACTTC
clone size: few; D gene: .; J gene: TRBJ1-6; V gene: TRBV2; CDR3 protein: CASSQQSSYNSPLHF; CDR3 DNA: TGTGCCAGCAGCCAACAGAGCTCCTATAATTCACCCCTCCACTTT
clone size: .; D gene: .; J gene: TRBJ1-2; V gene: TRBV3-1; CDR3 protein: CASSHRDGYGYTF; CDR3 DNA: TGTGCCAGCAGCCACAGGGATGGCTATGGCTACACCTTC
clone size: .; D gene: .; J gene: TRBJ2-5; V gene: TRBV10-2; CDR3 protein: CASRLDPGVGETQYF; CDR3 DNA: TGCGCCAGCAGGCTCGACCCAGGGGTAGGAGAGACCCAGTACTTC
clone size: .; D gene: TRBD1; J gene: TRBJ1-6; V gene: TRBV5-1; CDR3 protein: CASSAGDRTNSPLHF; CDR3 DNA: TGCGCCAGCAGCGCAGGGGACAGAACTAATTCACCCCTCCACTTT
clone size: few; D gene: .; J gene: TRBJ1-4; V gene: TRBV29-1; CDR3 protein: CSVQSATNEKLFF; CDR3 DNA: TGCAGCGTTCAATCTGCAACTAATGAAAAACTGTTTTTT
clone size: .; D gene: .; J gene: TRBJ1-6; V gene: TRBV12-3/TRBV12-4; CDR3 protein: CASSFPYSPLHF; CDR3 DNA: TGTGCCAGCAGTTTCCCGTATTCACCCCTCCACTTT
clone size: .; D gene: .; J gene: TRBJ2-7; V gene: TRBV7-8; CDR3 protein: CASSLILATRGEQYF; CDR3 DNA: TGTGCCAGCAGCTTAATTTTGGCCACCCGAGGCGAGCAGTACTTC
clone size: .; D gene: .; J gene: TRBJ2-1; V gene: TRBV25-1; CDR3 protein: CASSEYGAGPSSYNEQFF; CDR3 DNA: TGTGCTAGCAGTGAATATGGGGCGGGCCCGAGCTCCTACAATGAGCAGTTCTTC
clone size: few; D gene: .; J gene: TRBJ1-1; V gene: TRBV7-2; CDR3 protein: CASSFISTEAFF; CDR3 DNA: TGTGCCAGCAGCTTTATCAGCACTGAAGCTTTCTTT
clone size: once; D gene: .; J gene: TRBJ1-1; V gene: TRBV11-2; CDR3 protein: CASSGRDPRMDTEAFF; CDR3 DNA: TGTGCCAGCAGCGGCCGGGACCCAAGGATGGACACTGAAGCTTTCTTT
clone size: .; D gene: .; J gene: TRBJ2-7; V gene: TRBV24-1; CDR3 protein: CAASDAGPYNEQYF; CDR3 DNA: TGTGCCGCCAGTGACGCCGGGCCCTACAATGAGCAGTACTTC
clone size: .; D gene: .; J gene: TRBJ2-4; V gene: TRBV3-1; CDR3 protein: CASSQFVGITDPQYF; CDR3 DNA: TGTGCCAGCAGCCAATTTGTCGGGATCACGGATCCTCAGTACTTC
clone size: few; D gene: .; J gene: TRBJ2-7; V gene: TRBV10-3; CDR3 protein: CAISESQSDEQYF; CDR3 DNA: TGTGCCATCAGTGAGTCGCAATCAGACGAGCAGTACTTC
clone size: few; D gene: .; J gene: TRBJ1-1; V gene: TRBV29-1; CDR3 protein: CSVEDRGHEAFF; CDR3 DNA: TGCAGCGTTGAAGATCGGGGACATGAAGCTTTCTTT
clone size: few; D gene: .; J gene: TRBJ2-7; V gene: TRBV4-1; CDR3 protein: CASRGDIYTYEQYF; CDR3 DNA: TGCGCCAGCAGAGGGGACATTTACACCTACGAGCAGTACTTC
clone size: .; D gene: .; J gene: TRBJ2-3; V gene: TRBV9; CDR3 protein: CASSILGGGSTDTQYF; CDR3 DNA: TGTGCCAGCAGCATCCTAGGGGGGGGCAGCACAGATACGCAGTATTTT
clone size: few; D gene: TRBD2; J gene: TRBJ2-3; V gene: TRBV28; CDR3 protein: CASSSWTSPSADTQYF; CDR3 DNA: TGTGCCAGCAGCTCCTGGACTAGCCCCTCCGCAGATACGCAGTATTTT
clone size: .; D gene: .; J gene: TRBJ1-2; V gene: TRBV20-1; CDR3 protein: CSAASIGHTF; CDR3 DNA: TGCAGTGCTGCTAGTATTGGCCACACCTTC
clone size: .; D gene: .; J gene: TRBJ1-2; V gene: TRBV28; CDR3 protein: CASSWGAGYGYTF; CDR3 DNA: TGTGCCAGCAGTTGGGGAGCTGGCTATGGCTACACCTTC
clone size: once; D gene: .; J gene: TRBJ2-7; V gene: TRBV20-1; CDR3 protein: CSASKGSGEQYF; CDR3 DNA: TGCAGTGCTAGCAAAGGAAGCGGCGAGCAGTACTTC
clone size: .; D gene: TRBD2; J gene: TRBJ2-1; V gene: TRBV6-6; CDR3 protein: CASSYSGSGYNEQFF; CDR3 DNA: TGTGCCAGCAGTTACTCGGGTAGCGGGTACAATGAGCAGTTCTTC
clone size: few; D gene: TRBD1; J gene: TRBJ2-2; V gene: TRBV20-1; CDR3 protein: CSATHRGRITGELFF; CDR3 DNA: TGCAGTGCTACCCACAGGGGGCGGATCACCGGGGAGCTGTTTTTT